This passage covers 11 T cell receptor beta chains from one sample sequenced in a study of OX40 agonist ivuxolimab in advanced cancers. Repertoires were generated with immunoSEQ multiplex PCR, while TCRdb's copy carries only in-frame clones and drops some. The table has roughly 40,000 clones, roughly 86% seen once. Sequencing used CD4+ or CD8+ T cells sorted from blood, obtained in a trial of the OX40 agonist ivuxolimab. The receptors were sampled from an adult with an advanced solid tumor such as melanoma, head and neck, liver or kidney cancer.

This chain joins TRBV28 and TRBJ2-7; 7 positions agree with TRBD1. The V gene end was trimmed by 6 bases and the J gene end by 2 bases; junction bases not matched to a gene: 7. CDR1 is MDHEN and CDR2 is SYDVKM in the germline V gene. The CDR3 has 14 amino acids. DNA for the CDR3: TGTGCCAGCAGCCTTTGGACAGGAACCTACGAGCAGTACTTC. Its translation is CASSLWTGTYEQYF.

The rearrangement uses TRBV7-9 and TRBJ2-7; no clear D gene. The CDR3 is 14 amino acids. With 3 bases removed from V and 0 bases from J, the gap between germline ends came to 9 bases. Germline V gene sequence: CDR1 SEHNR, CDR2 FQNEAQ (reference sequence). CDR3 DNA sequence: TGTGCCAGCAGCTTTGGGCAGTACTCCTACGAGCAGTACTTC. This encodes CASSFGQYSYEQYF. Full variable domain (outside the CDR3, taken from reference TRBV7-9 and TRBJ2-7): DTGVSQNPRHKITKRGQNVTFRCDPISEHNRLYWYRQTLGQGPEFLTYFQNEAQLEKSRLLSDRFSAERPKGSFSTLEIQRTEQGDSAMYLCASSFGQYSYEQYFGPGTRLTVT.

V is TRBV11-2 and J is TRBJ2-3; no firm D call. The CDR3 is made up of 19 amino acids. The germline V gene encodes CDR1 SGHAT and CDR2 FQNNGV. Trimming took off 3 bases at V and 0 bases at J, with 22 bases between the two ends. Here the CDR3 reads CASSLLAGLGSDSTDTQYF. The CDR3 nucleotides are TGTGCCAGCAGCTTGCTGGCCGGGTTGGGTTCTGACAGCACAGATACGCAGTATTTT. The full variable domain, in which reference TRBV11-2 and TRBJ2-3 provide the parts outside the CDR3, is EAGVAQSPRYKIIEKRQSVAFWCNPISGHATLYWYQQILGQGPKLLIQFQNNGVVDDSQLPKDRFSAERLKGVDSTLKIQPAKLEDSAVYLCASSLLAGLGSDSTDTQYFGPGTRLTVL.

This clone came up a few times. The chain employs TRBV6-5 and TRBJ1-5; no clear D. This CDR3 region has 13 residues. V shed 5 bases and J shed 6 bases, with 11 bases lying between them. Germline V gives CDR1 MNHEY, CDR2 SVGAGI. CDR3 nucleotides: TGTGCCAGCAGTCGCCGGGCGGGTCAGCCCCAGCATTTT. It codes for CASSRRAGQPQHF.

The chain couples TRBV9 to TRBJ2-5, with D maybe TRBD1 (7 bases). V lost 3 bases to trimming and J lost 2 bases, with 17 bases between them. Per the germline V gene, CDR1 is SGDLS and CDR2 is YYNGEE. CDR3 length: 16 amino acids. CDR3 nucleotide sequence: TGTGCCAGCAGCGGGGGGGACAGCCTTTTTCAAGAGACCCAGTACTTC. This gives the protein CASSGGDSLFQETQYF.

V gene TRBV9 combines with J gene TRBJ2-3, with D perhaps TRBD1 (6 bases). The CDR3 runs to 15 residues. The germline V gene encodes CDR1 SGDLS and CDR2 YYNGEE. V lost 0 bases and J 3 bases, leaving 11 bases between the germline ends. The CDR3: CASSVARGGTDTQYF. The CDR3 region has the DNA TGTGCCAGCAGCGTAGCTCGAGGGGGAACAGATACGCAGTATTTT.

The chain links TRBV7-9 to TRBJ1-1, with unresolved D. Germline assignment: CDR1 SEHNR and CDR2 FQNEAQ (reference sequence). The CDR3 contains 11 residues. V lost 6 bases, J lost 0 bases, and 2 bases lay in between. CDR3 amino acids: CASRLNTEAFF. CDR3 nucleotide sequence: TGTGCCAGCAGGTTGAACACTGAAGCTTTCTTT.

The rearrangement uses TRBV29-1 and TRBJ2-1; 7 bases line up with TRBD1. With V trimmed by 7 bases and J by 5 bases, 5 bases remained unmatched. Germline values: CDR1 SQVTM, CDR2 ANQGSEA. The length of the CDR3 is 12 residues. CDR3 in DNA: TGCAGCGCAGGGACAGACAACAATGAGCAGTTCTTC. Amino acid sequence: CSAGTDNNEQFF.

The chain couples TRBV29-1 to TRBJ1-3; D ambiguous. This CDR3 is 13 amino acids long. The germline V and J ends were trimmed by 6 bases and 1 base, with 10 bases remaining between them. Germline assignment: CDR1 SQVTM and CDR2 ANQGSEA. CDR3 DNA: TGCAGCGTGCTACTCCGATCTGGAAACACCATATATTTT. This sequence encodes CSVLLRSGNTIYF.

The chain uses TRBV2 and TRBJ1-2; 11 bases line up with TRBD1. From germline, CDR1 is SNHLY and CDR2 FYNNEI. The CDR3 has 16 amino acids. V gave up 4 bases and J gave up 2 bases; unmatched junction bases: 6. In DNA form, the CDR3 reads TGTGCCAGCAGTGGCGGACAGGGGGCTAACAACTATGGCTACACCTTC. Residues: CASSGGQGANNYGYTF.

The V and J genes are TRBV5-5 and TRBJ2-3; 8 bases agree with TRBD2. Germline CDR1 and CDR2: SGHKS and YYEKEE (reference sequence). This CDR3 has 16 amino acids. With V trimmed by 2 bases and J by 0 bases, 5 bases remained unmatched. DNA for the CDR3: TGTGCCAGCAGCTTTCGCACTAGCGGTAGCACAGATACGCAGTATTTT. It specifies CASSFRTSGSTDTQYF.